These 24 T cell receptor beta chains were all obtained from the same sample, sequenced in a study of blood T cells in healthy people across ages. Combining a sample-barcoded 5' primer with a J-beta primer mix, a second PCR ran for roughly 7 to 12 cycles. TCRdb reprocessed the 5' RACE reads via MiXCR and lists one record per CDR3 protein. This table holds over a million distinct CDR3 sequences, approximately 39% found once. Sequenced material: blood. These receptors all stem from a woman in her late teens or twenties in good health.

The rearrangement uses TRBV6-2 or TRBV6-3 and TRBJ2-1; D might be TRBD1 (5 bases). The J call is uncertain, as TRBJ2-7 better fits the DNA end. Germline V gives CDR1 MNHEY, CDR2 SVGEGT. The length of the CDR3 is 16 residues. CDR3 amino acids: CASSEGVKTAYNEQYF. The CDR3 DNA follows: TGTGCCAGCAGCGAAGGGGTAAAGACAGCCTACAATGAGCAGTACTTC.

This clonotype was observed a few times. The rearrangement uses TRBV7-3 and TRBJ2-1; TRBD2 matches at 8 bases. V lost 4 bases, J lost 5 bases, and 4 bases stayed unmatched. The CDR3 contains 14 residues. Germline assignment: CDR1 SGHTA and CDR2 FQGTGA. The DNA of the CDR3 is TGTGCCAGCAGCTCCTTAGCGGGAAACAATGAGCAGTTCTTC. It is translated as CASSSLAGNNEQFF.

The rearrangement uses TRBV29-1 and TRBJ2-3; TRBD2 is a possible D gene (6 bases). CDR3 length: 14 amino acids. Between the trimmed V and J ends, which lost 6 bases and 2 bases, there was a span of 15 bases. Germline values: CDR1 SQVTM, CDR2 ANQGSEA. The CDR3 DNA sequence: TGCAGCGTACGACTAGAGGACTACACAGATACGCAGTATTTT. This encodes CSVRLEDYTDTQYF.

This chain links TRBV6-2 or TRBV6-3 with TRBJ1-1; D is undetermined. The CDR3 totals 14 residues. The germline CDR1 and CDR2 sequences are MNHEY and SVGEGT. Trimming left V 4 bases short and J 0 bases short, with 9 bases between. The CDR3 coding sequence is TGTGCCAGCAGTTTCCAGACCCTGAACACTGAAGCTTTCTTT. It is translated as CASSFQTLNTEAFF.

There are a few counts of this clonotype. This chain joins TRBV18 and TRBJ2-3; perhaps TRBD1 as D (5 bases). Germline-derived CDR1 and CDR2 are KGHSH and LQKENI. CDR3 length: 14 residues. Deletions cut 0 bases from V and 7 bases from J, with 11 bases between. CDR3 loop: CASSPPQGKNTQYF. Written as DNA, the CDR3 is TGTGCCAGCTCACCACCTCAGGGAAAAAATACGCAGTATTTT.

This clonotype has a handful of counts. V gene TRBV10-2 combines with J gene TRBJ2-7; 7 positions match TRBD2. Trimming removed 5 bases from V and 2 bases from J; junction bases left unmatched: 3. Germline values: CDR1 WSHSY, CDR2 SAAADI. The length of the CDR3 is 13 residues. DNA for the CDR3: TGCGCCAGCAGTACAGCGGGGACCTACGAGCAGTACTTC. This sequence encodes CASSTAGTYEQYF.

This clonotype appeared a single time. The chain employs TRBV5-8 and TRBJ1-5; perhaps TRBD1 as D (6 bases). CDR1 is SGHTS, CDR2 YDEGEE, per germline. The CDR3 has 12 amino acids. Trimming stripped 0 bases from V and 11 bases from J, with 9 bases between. CDR3 sequence reads: CASSLGTVSQHF. In nucleotides, the CDR3 is TGTGCCAGCAGCTTGGGGACAGTTTCCCAGCATTTT.

CDR3 residues: CASTKGGAYGYTF. CDR3 nucleotides: TGTGCCAGCACCAAGGGGGGGGCCTATGGCTACACCTTC. The V gene is TRBV7-9, the J gene TRBJ1-2; D possibly corresponds to TRBD1 (6 bases). V was pared by 7 bases and J by 4 bases, with 13 bases between. This CDR3 contains 13 residues. CDR1 and CDR2 (germline): SEHNR, FQNEAQ (reference sequence).

The DNA for the CDR3 is TGTGCCAGCAGCCCAATTTTCAACTATAGGAGCCAAGAGACCCAGTACTTC. Translation: CASSPIFNYRSQETQYF. The rearrangement links TRBV7-2 to TRBJ2-5, with D hard to call. V was shortened by 5 bases and J by 1 base, with 20 bases between the two germline ends. The germline V gene encodes CDR1 SGHTA and CDR2 FQGNSA. The CDR3 runs 17 residues.

This clonotype has just one count. This clone may be a read error of a much larger clone one base away. This chain joins TRBV20-1 and TRBJ1-5, with a possible D match to TRBD1 (5 bases). This CDR3 has 16 residues. Germline V gene data show CDR1 as DFQATT and CDR2 as SNEGSKA (reference sequence). The CDR3 reads CSAGEPRQSVGQPQHF. The CDR3 DNA follows: TGCAGTGCTGGAGAACCCCGACAGAGTGTAGGCCAGCCCCAGCATTTT.

This clonotype came up a few times. This chain connects TRBV4-3 to TRBJ2-5; 13 bases agree with TRBD2. J lost 11 bases, V lost 0 bases, and 21 bases had no gene match. The germline V gene has CDR1 LGHNA and CDR2 YSLEER. CDR3 length equals 20 residues. The CDR3 loop reads CASSQELFTRTSGRNSEQYF. The CDR3 DNA sequence: TGCGCCAGCAGCCAAGAACTGTTTACCAGGACTAGCGGGAGAAATAGTGAGCAGTACTTC.

J is TRBJ2-1 and V is TRBV20-1; either TRBD1 or TRBD2 may fit D (5 bases each). V was pared by 2 bases and J by 2 bases, with 13 bases between. The CDR3 consists of 15 residues. In germline, CDR1 is DFQATT, CDR2 SNEGSKA (reference sequence). CDR3 bases: TGCAGTGCTAGAAAACGCAGGGAGACCTACAATGAGCAGTTCTTC. It codes for CSARKRRETYNEQFF.

V and J are TRBV7-2 and TRBJ1-1; a weak D match, TRBD1 (5 bases). Germline values: CDR1 SGHTA, CDR2 FQGNSA. V was shortened by 6 bases and J by 1 base, with 9 bases between the two germline ends. This CDR3 comprises 13 residues. In nucleotides, the CDR3 is TGTGCCAGCAGGCCGACAGAGAACACTGAAGCTTTCTTT. This sequence encodes CASRPTENTEAFF.

This clonotype turned up a few times. V and J are TRBV20-1 and TRBJ2-1, with 13 bases lining up with TRBD2. The junction had 6 bases not matched to a gene; V was cut back by 5 bases and J by 5 bases. CDR3 length: 15 amino acids. Germline V CDR1 and CDR2: DFQATT, SNEGSKA (reference sequence). The CDR3 DNA sequence: TGCAGTGCTGACCGACTAGCGGGAGGAGACAATGAGCAGTTCTTC. Its translation: CSADRLAGGDNEQFF.

This chain connects TRBV7-2 to TRBJ2-7; a possible D gene is TRBD1 (6 bases). V lost 5 bases to trimming and J lost 0 bases, with 14 bases between them. This CDR3 has 15 amino acids. In germline, CDR1 is SGHTA, CDR2 FQGNSA. The CDR3 sequence is CASSLQGESSYEQYF. The CDR3 nucleotides read TGTGCCAGCAGCCTACAGGGAGAAAGCTCCTACGAGCAGTACTTC.

The rearrangement links TRBV5-1 to TRBJ2-7; unclear D gene. This CDR3 has 13 amino acids. The germline CDR1 and CDR2 sequences are SGHRS and YFSETQ. Trimming stripped 4 bases from V and 5 bases from J, with 13 bases between. CDR3 sequence reads: CASSPGFGDEQYF. The CDR3 DNA reads as TGCGCCAGCAGCCCCGGGTTTGGAGACGAGCAGTACTTC.

This clonotype was seen a few times. The chain has TRBV7-8 and TRBJ1-1, with D possibly being TRBD1 (5 bases). V was clipped by 4 bases and J by 7 bases, with 19 bases between them. CDR1 is SGHVS and CDR2 is FQNEAQ in the germline V gene. CDR3 length equals 15 residues. This chain's CDR3 is CASSSTRDSLNEAFF. Here the CDR3 DNA reads TGTGCCAGCAGCTCGACCCGTGACAGCTTAAATGAAGCTTTCTTT.

The rearrangement uses TRBV7-9 and TRBJ1-1; 7 bases are a match to TRBD1. Trimming took 8 bases from V and 4 from J; bases not matched to a gene: 7. The CDR3 is 13 residues long. Germline-derived CDR1 and CDR2 are SEHNR and FQNEAQ (reference sequence). CDR3 loop: CASGTTGVTEAFF. CDR3 DNA sequence: TGTGCCAGCGGCACCACAGGGGTCACTGAAGCTTTCTTT.

The chain combines TRBV11-2 with TRBJ1-2; TRBD1 matches at 8 bases. CDR3 length: 17 amino acids. Germline values: CDR1 SGHAT, CDR2 FQNNGV. Trimming took 5 bases from V and 2 from J; bases not matched to a gene: 13. The CDR3 loop reads CASSPKSRTGPNYGYTF. The DNA for the CDR3 is TGTGCCAGCAGCCCAAAATCCCGGACAGGGCCGAACTATGGCTACACCTTC.

This clonotype was seen a single time. The chain is built from TRBV10-3 and TRBJ2-4; 8 nucleotides agree with TRBD1. The closer fit of TRBJ2-7 to the DNA end suggests the J call may be wrong. Germline assignment: CDR1 ENHRY and CDR2 SYGVKD. The CDR3 contains 14 residues. The CDR3 sequence: CAISGGTGWFEQYF. The CDR3 DNA sequence: TGTGCCATCAGTGGAGGGACAGGTTGGTTCGAGCAGTACTTC.

This chain links TRBV28 with TRBJ2-1; D is possibly TRBD2 (5 bases). V dropped 5 bases and J dropped 7 bases, with 21 bases sitting between them. Germline V CDR1 and CDR2: MDHEN, SYDVKM. The CDR3 extends over 16 amino acids. CDR3 nucleotide sequence: TGTGCCAGCAGTCCCTATGGAGCGGTCCGCAAGAATGAGCAGTTCTTC. Translation gives CASSPYGAVRKNEQFF.

The V gene is TRBV7-9, the J gene TRBJ1-6; a weak D match, TRBD1 (5 bases). Germline V gene data show CDR1 as SEHNR and CDR2 as FQNEAQ (reference sequence). The CDR3 runs 12 residues. V was shortened by 6 bases and J by 13 bases, with 13 bases between the two germline ends. The CDR3 bases are TGTGCCAGCAGAGAGGTGGGGGGTCCCCTCCACTTT. Translating it yields CASREVGGPLHF.

This clonotype came up once. The V gene is TRBV28, the J gene TRBJ2-1; 8 bases agree with TRBD2. Germline lookup yields CDR1 MDHEN and CDR2 SYDVKM. CDR3 length equals 15 residues. The trim removed 5 bases at V and 3 bases at J, leaving 6 bases unmatched. CDR3 sequence reads: CASSPLLAVYNEQFF. Here the CDR3 DNA reads TGTGCCAGCAGTCCCCTACTAGCGGTCTACAATGAGCAGTTCTTC.

There are a few counts of this clonotype. The J gene is TRBJ2-7, the V gene TRBV7-8; the D is unclear. The CDR3 covers 13 residues. V was pared by 1 base and J by 6 bases, with 10 bases between. Germline values: CDR1 SGHVS, CDR2 FQNEAQ. The CDR3 sequence: CASSLGTTLEQYF. CDR3 in DNA: TGTGCCAGCAGCTTAGGAACAACCCTCGAGCAGTACTTC.